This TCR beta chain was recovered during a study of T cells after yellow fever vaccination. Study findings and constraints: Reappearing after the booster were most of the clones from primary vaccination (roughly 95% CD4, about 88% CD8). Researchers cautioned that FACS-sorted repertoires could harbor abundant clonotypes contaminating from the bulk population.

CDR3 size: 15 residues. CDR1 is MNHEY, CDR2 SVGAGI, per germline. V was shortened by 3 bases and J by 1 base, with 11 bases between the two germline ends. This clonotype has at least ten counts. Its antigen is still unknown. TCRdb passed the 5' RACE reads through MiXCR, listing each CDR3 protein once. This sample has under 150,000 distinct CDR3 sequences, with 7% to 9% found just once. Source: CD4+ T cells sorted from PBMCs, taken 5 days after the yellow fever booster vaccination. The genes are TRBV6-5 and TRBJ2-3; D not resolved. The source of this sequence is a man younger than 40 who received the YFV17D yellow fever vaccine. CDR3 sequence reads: CASSYQSSGTDTQYF. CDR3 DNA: TGTGCCAGCAGTTATCAAAGTTCCGGCACAGATACGCAGTATTTT.